The clone carrying this TCR beta chain has just one count. The CDR3 is made up of 14 amino acids. Germline V gives CDR1 ENHRY, CDR2 SYGVKD. V lost 3 bases to trimming and J lost 0 bases; unmatched junction nucleotides: 1. This record belongs to a study of blood T cell repertoires in COVID-19. Turning to the study itself: Spain, Italy and the United States supplied samples that represented acute and convalescent COVID-19.

Authors' methods: Reference gene primer amplification gave nucleated cell count estimates. Sequencing was performed with immunoSEQ multiplex PCR; in TCRdb, only in-frame clones are kept and a portion is missing. The DNA was the basis for D and trimming; V, J and clone size are from that table. The sample contains about 140,000 clones, nearly 80% of which appear only once. Donors in Cohort 3 who had recovered were those with two negative PCRs, healthcare professional clearance, or resolution of their symptoms. The sequence was collected from a woman in her fifties or sixties who had recovered from COVID-19. Specimen: PBMCs or T cells enriched from blood (not recorded which). This rearrangement joins TRBV10-3 to TRBJ2-7; 8 nucleotides align to TRBD1. CDR3 protein: CAISEGTGSYEQYF. The CDR3 bases are TGTGCCATCAGTGAAGGGACAGGCTCCTACGAGCAGTACTTC.